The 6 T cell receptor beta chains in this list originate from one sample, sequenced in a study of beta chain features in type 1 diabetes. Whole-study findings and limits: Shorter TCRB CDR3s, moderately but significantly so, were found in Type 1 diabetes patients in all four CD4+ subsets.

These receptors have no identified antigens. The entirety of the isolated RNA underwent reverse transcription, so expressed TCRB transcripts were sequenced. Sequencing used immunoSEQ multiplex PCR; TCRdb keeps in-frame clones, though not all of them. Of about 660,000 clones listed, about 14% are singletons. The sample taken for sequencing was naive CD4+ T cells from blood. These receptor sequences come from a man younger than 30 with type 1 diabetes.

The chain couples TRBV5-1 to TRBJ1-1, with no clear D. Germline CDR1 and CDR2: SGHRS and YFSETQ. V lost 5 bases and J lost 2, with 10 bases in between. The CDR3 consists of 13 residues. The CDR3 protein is CASRSSRNTEAFF. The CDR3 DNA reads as TGCGCCAGCAGAAGCTCCAGAAACACTGAAGCTTTCTTT.

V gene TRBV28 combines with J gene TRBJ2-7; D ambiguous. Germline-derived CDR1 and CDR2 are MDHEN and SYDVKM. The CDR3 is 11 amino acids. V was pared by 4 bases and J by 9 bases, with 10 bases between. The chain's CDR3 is CASSSPRLQYF. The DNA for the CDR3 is TGTGCCAGCAGTTCCCCGAGGTTGCAGTACTTC. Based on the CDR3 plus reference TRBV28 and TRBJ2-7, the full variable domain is DVKVTQSSRYLVKRTGEKVFLECVQDMDHENMFWYRQDPGLGLRLIYFSYDVKMKEKGDIPEGYSVSREKKERFSLILESASTNQTSMYLCASSSPRLQYFGPGTRLTVT.

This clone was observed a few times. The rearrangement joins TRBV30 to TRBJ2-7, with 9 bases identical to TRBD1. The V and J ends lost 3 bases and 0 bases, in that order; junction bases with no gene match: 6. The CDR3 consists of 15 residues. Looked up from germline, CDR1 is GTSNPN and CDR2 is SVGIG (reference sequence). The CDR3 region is CAWRGGGQGSYEQYF. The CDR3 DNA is TGTGCCTGGAGGGGAGGGGGACAGGGCTCCTACGAGCAGTACTTC.

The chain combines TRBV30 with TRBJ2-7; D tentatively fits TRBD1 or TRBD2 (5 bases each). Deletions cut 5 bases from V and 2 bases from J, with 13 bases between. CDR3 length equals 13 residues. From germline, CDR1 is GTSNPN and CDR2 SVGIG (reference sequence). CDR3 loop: CAWSIRDPYEQYF. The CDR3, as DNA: TGTGCCTGGTCGATCCGGGACCCCTACGAGCAGTACTTC.

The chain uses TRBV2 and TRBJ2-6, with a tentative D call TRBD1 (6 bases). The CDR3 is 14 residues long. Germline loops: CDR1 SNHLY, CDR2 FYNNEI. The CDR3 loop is CSGGIDPGANVLTF. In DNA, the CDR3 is TGTTCTGGGGGCATTGATCCTGGGGCCAACGTCCTGACTTTC.

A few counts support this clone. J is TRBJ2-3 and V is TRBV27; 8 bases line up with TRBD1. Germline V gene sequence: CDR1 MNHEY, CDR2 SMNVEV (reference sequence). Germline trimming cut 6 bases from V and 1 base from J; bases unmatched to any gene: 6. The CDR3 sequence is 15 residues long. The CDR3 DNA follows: TGTGCCAGCAGGATTCTGGACAGGGGCACAGATACGCAGTATTTT. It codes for CASRILDRGTDTQYF.